This record looks at one T cell receptor (beta chain) sequence and its context. Its antigen is not known. Vbeta (60) and Jbeta (13) primers were used in the PCR. The repertoire was sequenced with immunoSEQ multiplex PCR; TCRdb's copy has only in-frame clones and lacks some. The table has more than 85,000 clones, just under 80% seen once. The sample is drawn from a study of cytomegalovirus exposure and HLA in healthy donors. Study-wide results and limits: The classifier was said to identify cytomegalovirus status with high specificity and sensitivity.

The V and J ends lost 2 bases and 11 bases respectively, with 10 bases between them. In germline, CDR1 is MRHNA, CDR2 SNTAGT. CDR3 length: 12 residues. The rearrangement links TRBV6-4 to TRBJ2-1, with unresolved D. This sequence originates from a male donor in good health and CMV-seronegative. Sequenced material: PBMCs. Here the CDR3 DNA reads TGTGCCAGCAGTGACGGCTCGCACAAGCAGTTCTTC. It codes for CASSDGSHKQFF.